Below are 25 T cell receptor beta chains sequenced from a single sample in a study of tumor-infiltrating lymphocytes in primary liver carcinoma. Germline DNA was extracted alongside blood RNA, which was obtained from unsorted whole blood. Total RNA amounting to around 530 ng was the source from which TCR beta cDNA was made with a constant-region primer. Construction of TCR beta libraries relied on three successive nested multiplex PCR rounds employing slightly modified ARM-PCR. The first two PCR rounds, approximately 10 cycles each, used TRBV1-TRBV30 forward primers and a C-beta reverse primer. TCRdb fed the multiplex PCR reads into MiXCR, producing one record per CDR3 protein. The sample yields 310,000 or so distinct CDR3 sequences, less than 70% seen once. The sequenced material came from peripheral blood. The origin of the receptors is a middle-aged man with primary liver carcinoma and hepatitis B virus infection.

With respect to this clonotype: This clone may be a read error of a much larger clone one base away. This chain connects TRBV6-5 to TRBJ2-7; D is undetermined. The V end was cut by 6 bases, the J end by 2 bases, with 11 bases between. Germline assignment: CDR1 MNHEY and CDR2 SVGAGI. The CDR3 has 13 residues. Here the CDR3 DNA reads TGTGCCAGCAGCCTCTGCAGGACCTACGAGCAGTACTTC. Amino acids: CASSLCRTYEQYF.

This clonotype was counted a single time. This CDR3 is CASNRTDRSHEQYF. DNA for the CDR3: TGTGCCAGCAACCGAACGGACAGGTCCCACGAGCAGTACTTC. The chain has TRBV11-2 and TRBJ2-7, with 7 bases aligning to TRBD1. There are 14 residues in the CDR3. The junction had 11 bases not matched to a gene; V was cut back by 7 bases and J by 5 bases. Germline V lookup: CDR1 SGHAT, CDR2 FQNNGV.

Regarding this clonotype: The CDR3 carries no conserved terminal phenylalanine or tryptophan, so it likely arises from a read error. The chain has TRBV4-1 and TRBJ2-2, with TRBD2 matching over 7 bases. Germline V CDR1 and CDR2: MGHRA, YSYEKL. CDR3 size: 16 residues. The CDR3 loop is CSSSQSPSGNTGELFL. The CDR3 DNA sequence: TGCTCCAGCAGCCAATCACCTAGCGGGAACACCGGGGAGCTGTTTCTT.

About this clonotype itself: A much larger clone lies a single base off, so this may be a read error. This chain links TRBV4-3 with TRBJ2-7; unclear D gene. The CDR3 loop spans 15 amino acids. Per the germline V gene, CDR1 is LGHNA and CDR2 is YSLEER. CDR3 sequence (DNA): TGCGCCAGCAGCCAAGATAGGAGCCCTACCTACGAGCAGTGCTTC. Residues: CASSQDRSPTYEQCF.

This sequence joins TRBV4-2 and TRBJ2-5; 7 positions match TRBD1. Losses at the gene ends were 0 bases for V and 2 bases for J; bases not matched to a gene: 3. The germline V gene encodes CDR1 LGHNA and CDR2 YNFKEQ. This CDR3 contains 15 residues. This CDR3 reads CASSQEGGLQETQYF. The DNA of the CDR3 is TGTGCCAGCAGCCAAGAAGGGGGCTTGCAAGAGACCCAGTACTTC.

The chain joins TRBV6-1 to TRBJ1-2; D is uncertain. The ends were cut back, 7 bases at V and 8 bases at J, with 17 bases in the middle. In germline, CDR1 is MNHNS, CDR2 SASEGT. The CDR3 consists of 13 residues. The CDR3 coding sequence is TGTGCCAGCAATGGGGATGGGTCCTGGGGCTACACCTTC. This gives the protein CASNGDGSWGYTF.

In the case of this clonotype: One end of the junction varies from germline; a read error may be responsible. The V and J genes are TRBV11-1 and TRBJ2-1; 7 nucleotides match TRBD2. The CDR3 contains 16 residues. CDR1 SGHAT and CDR2 FQDESV come from the germline V gene (reference sequence). This CDR3 is CASSLLASGDYNEQFF. The CDR3 DNA reads as TGTGCCAGCAGCTTATTGGCTAGCGGTGACTACAACGAGCAGTTCTTC.

Turning to this clonotype: Because it lacks the conserved phenylalanine or tryptophan at the end, this CDR3 is likely a read error. The J gene is TRBJ2-5, the V gene TRBV11-2, with D tentatively TRBD2 (6 bases). Germline V gene lookup returns CDR1 SGHAT and CDR2 FQNNGV. This CDR3 is 15 amino acids long. Here the CDR3 reads CAISLDGGTPETQYI. DNA of the CDR3: TGTGCCATCAGCTTAGACGGAGGGACCCCAGAGACCCAGTACATC.

The chain recombines TRBV11-2 with TRBJ1-4; D is undetermined. Germline CDR1 is SGHAT and CDR2 is FQNNGV. The CDR3 loop spans 15 amino acids. Trimming took 5 bases from V and 8 from J, leaving 18 bases between them. The CDR3 protein is CASSEPGTAGEKLFF. The CDR3 region has the DNA TGTGCCAGCAGCGAGCCCGGCACGGCCGGGGAAAAACTGTTTTTT. Drawing the rest from reference TRBV11-2 and TRBJ1-4, the complete variable domain is EAGVAQSPRYKIIEKRQSVAFWCNPISGHATLYWYQQILGQGPKLLIQFQNNGVVDDSQLPKDRFSAERLKGVDSTLKIQPAKLEDSAVYLCASSEPGTAGEKLFFGSGTQLSVL.

There are a few counts of this clonotype. One end of the junction is discordant with germline, which a read error may explain. This chain links TRBV6-2 or TRBV6-3 with TRBJ2-1; D perhaps matches TRBD2 (5 bases). CDR1 MNHEY and CDR2 SVGEGT come from the germline V gene. The CDR3 sequence is 14 residues long. In nucleotides, the CDR3 is TGTGCCAGCAAATCCAGCGGAATTTACAATGGGCAGTTCTTC. It specifies CASKSSGIYNGQFF.

The chain has TRBV2 and TRBJ2-5; possibly TRBD2 for D (6 bases). CDR3 length equals 13 residues. Per the germline V gene, CDR1 is SNHLY and CDR2 is FYNNEI. CDR3 residues: CASEKRDQETQYF. The CDR3, as DNA: TGTGCTAGCGAGAAGCGGGACCAAGAGACCCAGTACTTC. Together with reference TRBV2 and TRBJ2-5, the CDR3 gives the full variable domain: EPEVTQTPSHQVTQMGQEVILRCVPISNHLYFYWYRQILGQKVEFLVSFYNNEISEKSEIFDDQFSVERPDGSNFTLKIRSTKLEDSAMYFCASEKRDQETQYFGPGTRLLVL.

The CDR3 region has the DNA TGTGCCAGCGCCCTCGGGGCTAGCGGGATCCGTGGCACAGATACGCAGTATTTT. Translation: CASALGASGIRGTDTQYF. The J gene is TRBJ2-3, the V gene TRBV12-3 or TRBV12-4; 9 bases are a match to TRBD2. The CDR3 covers 18 residues. Trimming at V came to 8 bases and at J to 1 base, leaving 16 bases not matched to a gene.

About this clonotype: Lacking the conserved final phenylalanine or tryptophan, this CDR3 likely reflects a read error. V usage is TRBV11-2 and J usage is TRBJ2-2; 10 bases are shared with TRBD1. The CDR3 contains 17 residues. Germline CDR1 and CDR2: SGHAT and FQNNGV. The CDR3 region has the DNA TGTGCCAGCAGCTCGGCGGAGGGGACAGGGGATCACGGGGTGCTGTTTTAT. Translation gives CASSSAEGTGDHGVLFY.

A word on this clonotype: This may arise from a read error, as a much more abundant clone is one base away. Because it lacks the conserved phenylalanine or tryptophan at the end, this CDR3 is likely a read error. The CDR3 loop is CASSYGGVIGNEQFL. The DNA for the CDR3 is TGTGCCAGCAGTTATGGAGGAGTTATAGGGAATGAGCAGTTCCTC. The rearrangement links TRBV6-1 to TRBJ2-1; perhaps TRBD2 as D (5 bases). The CDR3 contains 15 residues. With 5 bases removed from V and 7 bases from J, the gap between germline ends came to 18 bases. Germline V gene data show CDR1 as MNHNS and CDR2 as SASEGT.

This clonotype has a handful of counts. The CDR3 loop reads CASSLSVTGRSNEQFF. The CDR3 bases are TGTGCCAGCAGCTTGTCGGTGACAGGTCGATCCAATGAGCAGTTCTTC. The gene calls are TRBV5-4 and TRBJ2-1, with a possible D match to TRBD1 (6 bases). The CDR3 length is 16 residues. V lost 1 base and J lost 6, with 17 bases in between. Germline assignment: CDR1 SGHNT and CDR2 YYREEE (reference sequence).

On this clonotype: This clone may be a read error of a much larger clone one base away. V is TRBV6-5 and J is TRBJ1-5; D is unresolved. There are 14 residues in the CDR3. V lost 2 bases and J 4 bases, leaving 9 bases between the germline ends. The germline gives CDR1 MNHEY, CDR2 SVGAGI. The CDR3 DNA reads as TGTGCCAGCAGTTACGGGATGAGAAATCAGCCCCAGCATTTT. Translation gives CASSYGMRNQPQHF.

This rearrangement joins TRBV30 to TRBJ2-7; 10 positions agree with TRBD2. Germline V gene sequence: CDR1 GTSNPN, CDR2 SVGIG (reference sequence). There are 16 residues in the CDR3. With V trimmed by 4 bases and J by 4 bases, 13 bases remained unmatched. The CDR3, as DNA: TGTGCCTGGAACGGGGCTAGCGGGAGAACTCCATACGAGCAGTACTTC. Translation: CAWNGASGRTPYEQYF.

V is TRBV10-3 and J is TRBJ2-7; D possibly matches TRBD1 or TRBD2 (5 bases each). Germline V gene sequence: CDR1 ENHRY, CDR2 SYGVKD. This CDR3 is built from 14 residues. Trimming cost V 8 bases and J 7 bases, with 21 bases left between them. The CDR3 sequence: CAIEKGEGRYEQYF. The CDR3 DNA is TGTGCCATCGAGAAGGGAGAGGGACGCTATGAGCAGTACTTC.

V and J are TRBV7-6 and TRBJ2-5; 7 nucleotides match TRBD1. V dropped 1 base and J dropped 2; count of bases not matched to a gene: 4. Germline V gene sequence: CDR1 SGHVS, CDR2 FNYEAQ. CDR3 size: 15 residues. The CDR3 loop is CASSLGQGEQETQYF. CDR3 nucleotide sequence: TGTGCCAGCAGCTTAGGACAGGGAGAGCAAGAGACCCAGTACTTC.

This clonotype was counted only a few times. A read error may be the cause here, since a much bigger clone is one base away. The rearrangement uses TRBV11-1 and TRBJ2-7, with TRBD2 matching over 7 bases. The V gene's germline CDR1 is SGHAT and CDR2 FQDESV (reference sequence). The trim removed 5 bases at V and 0 bases at J, leaving 22 bases unmatched. The CDR3 sequence is 20 residues long. Here the CDR3 DNA reads TGTGCCAGCAGCCCCCTCTTGGGAGCGGGAAACGAAAGGAGCTCCTACGAGCAGTACTTC. This gives the protein CASSPLLGAGNERSSYEQYF.

In this sample, this clonotype turned up many times. The CDR3 here is CASSLDETQYF. The CDR3 DNA follows: TGTGCCAGCAGCTTGGATGAGACCCAGTACTTC. This chain uses TRBV5-6 with TRBJ2-5; D not certain. Germline lookup yields CDR1 SGHDT and CDR2 YYEEEE. Trimming removed 0 bases at V and 5 bases at J, with 2 bases between. This CDR3 comprises 11 residues.

As regards this clonotype: The junction and the germline gene differ at one end; a read error may be behind it. The chain uses TRBV6-2 or TRBV6-3 and TRBJ2-1; D tentatively reads TRBD1 or TRBD2 (6 bases each). CDR3 length: 17 residues. Germline assignment: CDR1 MNHEY and CDR2 SVGEGT. CDR3 DNA sequence: TGTGCCAGCAATTACCCCGATGGGGGGCCCTCCAACAATGAGCAGTTCTTC. Translated, it gives CASNYPDGGPSNNEQFF.

This clonotype came up once. The chain has TRBV13 and TRBJ2-7, with TRBD1 as a possible D gene (6 bases). In germline, CDR1 is PRHDT, CDR2 FYEKMQ (reference sequence). Trimming left V 5 bases short and J 3 bases short, with 26 bases between. There are 18 residues in the CDR3. The CDR3 region has the DNA TGTGCCAGCAGCGTAGTGTCTGGCAGGGGACCCTCTAGCTACGAGCAGTACTTC. Translating gives CASSVVSGRGPSSYEQYF.

As regards this clonotype: Germline and junction disagree at one end, which may indicate a read error. The chain employs TRBV29-1 and TRBJ2-1; TRBD2 is a possible D gene (5 bases). The CDR3 length is 12 residues. The germline CDR1 and CDR2 sequences are SQVTM and ANQGSEA. CDR3 nucleotides: TGTAGCGCCCGCGCGGGCGTAAATGAGCAGTCCTTC. This sequence encodes CSARAGVNEQSF.

About this clonotype itself: The junction departs from the called germline gene at one end, perhaps through a read error. V is TRBV4-3 and J is TRBJ1-1; perhaps TRBD1 as D (5 bases). The CDR3 extends over 14 amino acids. Germline V gene data show CDR1 as LGHNA and CDR2 as YSLEER. CDR3 in DNA: TGCGCCAGCAGCCAAGTAGCACAGGCTACTGAAGCCTTCTTT. Encoded protein: CASSQVAQATEAFF.